The entry below describes one TCR beta chain. What antigen it recognizes has not been identified. No base quality values were provided; no much bigger clone lies one nucleotide off. RNA was extracted using the RNeasy kit, and about 0.5 to 1 microgram was reverse transcribed with random hexamers. TCR beta CDR3 regions were amplified with the immunoSEQ multiplex PCR assay covering 54 Vbeta and 13 Jbeta segments. To correct PCR amplification bias, a synthetic template baseline was used for both primer optimization and computational correction. Per the source publication's procedure: Reads were annotated to V, D and J genes per IMGT and analyzed with immunoSEQ Analyzer, keeping only productive sequences. To calculate clonality, Shannon entropy was normalized by log2 of the number of productive unique sequences and then subtracted from one. Public and private clones were assessed among the 100 most prevalent clones of each patient and control. Clones were defined as Susac-specific if absent from the healthy and MS cohorts, from approximately 1,100 published viral clones and from other ImmuneACCESS disease sequences. The public reads were reanalyzed by TCRdb: fastp trimming at Q25, MiXCR alignment, in-frame beta chains only. All rows with the same CDR3 protein become a single entry with the most common DNA and genes. The V and J calls reflect TCRdb's pipeline rather than the authors' work. The table for this sample lists roughly 200,000 distinct CDR3 sequences; about 95% of them were counted only once. Clones ranked in the top ten supply 0.15% to 0.2% of the sample.

Peripheral blood CD8+ and CD4+ T cells from healthy donors, Susac syndrome patients and multiple sclerosis patients were profiled using high-throughput TCR beta sequencing. Multiple sclerosis controls were treatment-naive patients with stable or active relapsing-remitting disease fulfilling revised McDonald criteria. Bulk CD8+ and CD4+ T cells were purified by magnetic negative isolation, whereas CD8+ TEMRA cells were enriched by FACS. Blood was collected in EDTA tubes and processed within 24 hours, with PBMCs isolated through density gradient centrifugation. PBMCs destined for TCR sequencing were cryopreserved in liquid nitrogen and later thawed in a 37 °C water bath. The sorted or isolated CD4+, CD8+ and CD8+ TEMRA cells reached a purity of at least 90%. V ends up 4 bases short and J 4 bases short, with an unmatched junction base count of 19. The CDR3 starts with the cysteine, ends with the phenylalanine, and has 19 residues. Solely the CDR3 DNA is kept, with 57 bases framed from the first base. The germline V gene supplies CDR1 SGHTA and CDR2 FQGTGA.

These data come from a study of CD8 T cells in Susac syndrome (dated by TCRdb to the late 2010s). Study-level background: Repertoire sequencing was used to test whether CD8+ T cell activation and differentiation in Susac syndrome was antigen driven. Clonality of the CD8+ T cell repertoire was compared between more than 10 healthy donors, 14 Susac syndrome patients and about 15 multiple sclerosis patients.

Paper-wide results and their limitations: The TCR sequencing and HLA analysis was acknowledged to have included a relatively small number of individuals.

Rearrangement joined TRBV7-3 to TRBJ2-4; the central 7 bases match TRBD2. Sequences were obtained from CD8+ T cells from PBMCs. This TCR was recovered from a human donor with multiple sclerosis. Here is the DNA: TGTGCCAGCAGCTCCGAATCCCCCTACGCCCTAGCGGAAAAAAACATTCAGTACTTC. This is translated as CASSSESPYALAEKNIQYF.